The clone carrying this TCR beta chain appeared a few times. Its antigen remains unidentified. The CDR3 length is 15 residues. Germline lookup yields CDR1 LGHNA and CDR2 YNFKEQ. V shed 0 bases and J shed 6 bases, with 11 bases lying between them. This sample stems from a study of cytomegalovirus exposure and HLA in healthy donors. Study findings and constraints: Cytomegalovirus-associated TCR beta chains were listed, numbering some 180.

The PCR employed 60 Vbeta primers together with 13 Jbeta primers. Produced via immunoSEQ multiplex PCR; TCRdb's table is partial and in-frame only. This table has 150,000 to 200,000 clones, roughly 13% appearing once. Sample: PBMCs. The gene calls are TRBV4-2 and TRBJ2-2, with a weak D call TRBD1 (5 bases). The receptor's source is a middle-aged man in good health and CMV-seropositive. The CDR3 is CASSQDTRVAGELFF. For the CDR3, the DNA is TGTGCCAGCAGCCAAGATACCAGGGTGGCCGGGGAGCTGTTTTTT.